The 12 T cell receptor beta chains below all came from one sample that was sequenced in a study of blood T cell repertoires in COVID-19. Profiling relied on immunoSEQ multiplex PCR, and the TCRdb table lists in-frame clones only, not all of them. Among 140,000 or so clones listed, roughly three quarters were seen once. The sequenced sample consisted of peripheral blood. These receptors all stem from a man between 60 and 70 years old with acute or convalescent COVID-19.

The V call is TRBV10-3, the J call TRBJ1-2, with 7 bases fitting TRBD1. With V trimmed by 6 bases and J by 3 bases, 10 bases remained unmatched. CDR1 ENHRY and CDR2 SYGVKD come from the germline V gene. This CDR3 has 15 residues. CDR3 sequence (DNA): TGTGCCATCAGGACCGGGACAGCACTTTACTATGGCTACACCTTC. This sequence encodes CAIRTGTALYYGYTF.

The chain joins TRBV24-1 to TRBJ1-2; a possible D gene is TRBD1 (6 bases). This CDR3 region has 15 residues. Germline loops: CDR1 KGHDR, CDR2 SFDVKD. V shed 3 bases and J shed 5 bases, with 15 bases lying between them. The CDR3 loop is CATSDNRALSYGYTF. The CDR3 DNA is TGTGCCACCAGTGATAACAGGGCCCTCAGTTATGGCTACACCTTC.

The chain has TRBV6-4 and TRBJ1-2; 8 nucleotides agree with TRBD1. V lost 0 bases, J lost 11 bases, and 8 bases stayed unmatched. This CDR3 region has 14 residues. CDR1 is MRHNA and CDR2 is SNTAGT in the germline V gene. CDR3 DNA sequence: TGTGCCAGCAGTGACTCGGCACAGGGGGGGCGTTACACCTTC. Its translation: CASSDSAQGGRYTF.

DNA of the CDR3: TGTGCCAGCAGCGTAGAGGGTGGGGACACCTACGAGCAGTACTTC. Protein product: CASSVEGGDTYEQYF. This chain uses TRBV9 with TRBJ2-7; maybe TRBD1 (6 bases). Trimming left V 0 bases short and J 2 bases short, with 12 bases between. The CDR3 covers 15 residues. Per germline, CDR1 SGDLS and CDR2 YYNGEE.

The chain is built from TRBV9 and TRBJ2-3; the D gene is possibly TRBD2 (6 bases). The CDR3 runs to 13 residues. Trimming cost V 5 bases and J 0 bases, with 7 bases left between them. The germline CDR1 and CDR2 sequences are SGDLS and YYNGEE. The CDR3 bases are TGTGCCAGCAGGCTAGCGAGCACAGATACGCAGTATTTT. Its protein product is CASRLASTDTQYF.

This chain connects TRBV11-2 to TRBJ1-2, with a tentative D call TRBD1 (6 bases). The CDR3 contains 16 residues. Germline values: CDR1 SGHAT, CDR2 FQNNGV. The ends were cut back, 2 bases at V and 4 bases at J, with 17 bases in the middle. Here the CDR3 reads CASSLTDSGGLYGYTF. Written as DNA, the CDR3 is TGTGCCAGCAGCTTAACGGACAGCGGGGGCCTCTATGGCTACACCTTC.

The sample holds a few counts of this clone. This rearrangement joins TRBV30 to TRBJ1-5, with D maybe TRBD1 (6 bases). This CDR3 contains 15 residues. Germline loops: CDR1 GTSNPN, CDR2 SVGIG (reference sequence). V lost 3 bases and J 7 bases, leaving 19 bases between the germline ends. CDR3 DNA sequence: TGTGCCTGGAGCCCGTCGTTCAGGGGACGGCAGCCCCAGCATTTT. Its translation: CAWSPSFRGRQPQHF.

The chain uses TRBV21-1 and TRBJ1-1; no check of the table's D call, TRBD1, against the DNA was made. TRBV21-1 is shown as a pseudogene. The CDR3 consists of 14 residues. The CDR3 DNA sequence: TGTGCCAGCCCGAGGGGGTCGGGGAACACTGAAGCTTTCTTT. As protein: CASPRGSGNTEAFF.

The V call is TRBV1, the J call TRBJ2-3; the table assigns TRBD2, which was not confirmed against the DNA. TRBV1 counts as a pseudogene. The CDR3 spans 16 residues. This CDR3 reads CTSSLRAGGLTDTQYF. DNA of the CDR3: TGCACCAGCAGCCTGCGAGCGGGAGGTCTCACAGATACGCAGTATTTT.

This clone has more than one count but fewer than ten. The chain is built from TRBV3-1 (or the pseudogene TRBV3-2) and TRBJ1-2; D not certain. The CDR3 sequence is 14 residues long. In germline, CDR1 is LGHDT, CDR2 YNNKEL (reference sequence). Deletions cut 0 bases from V and 4 bases from J, with 9 bases between. The CDR3 coding sequence is TGTGCCAGCAGCCAAGAACGACTGAGCTATGGCTACACCTTC. Protein product: CASSQERLSYGYTF.

This chain links TRBV7-2 with TRBJ1-1, with D maybe TRBD1 (6 bases). Germline V gene sequence: CDR1 SGHTA, CDR2 FQGNSA. With 5 bases removed from V and 1 base from J, the gap between germline ends came to 8 bases. The CDR3 totals 13 residues. CDR3 in DNA: TGTGCCAGCAGCAAGGGACAGAACACTGAAGCTTTCTTT. Protein product: CASSKGQNTEAFF.

The genes are TRBV6-5 and TRBJ1-2; TRBD1 agrees at 7 bases. This CDR3 contains 13 residues. Germline CDR1 and CDR2: MNHEY and SVGAGI. Unmatched junction bases numbered 6, after V lost 6 bases and J lost 5 bases. CDR3 bases: TGTGCCAGCAGATTGGACAGGACGTATGGCTACACCTTC. Amino acids: CASRLDRTYGYTF.